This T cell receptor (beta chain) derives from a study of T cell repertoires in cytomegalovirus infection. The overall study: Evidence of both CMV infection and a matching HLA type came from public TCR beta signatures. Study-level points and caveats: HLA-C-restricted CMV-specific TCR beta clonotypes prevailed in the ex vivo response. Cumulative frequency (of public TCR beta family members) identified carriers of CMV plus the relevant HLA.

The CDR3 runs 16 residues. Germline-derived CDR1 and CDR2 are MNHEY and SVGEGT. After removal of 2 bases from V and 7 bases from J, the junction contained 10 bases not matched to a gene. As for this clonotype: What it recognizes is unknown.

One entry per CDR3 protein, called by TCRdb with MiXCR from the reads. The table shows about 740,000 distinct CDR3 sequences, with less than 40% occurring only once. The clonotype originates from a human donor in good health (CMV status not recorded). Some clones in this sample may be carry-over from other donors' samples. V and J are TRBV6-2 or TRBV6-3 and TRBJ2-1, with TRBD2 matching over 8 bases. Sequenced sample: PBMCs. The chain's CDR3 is CASSYAGRAPFNEQFF. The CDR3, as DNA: TGTGCCAGCAGTTACGCCGGGAGGGCCCCTTTTAATGAGCAGTTCTTC.